Each of the 19 T cell receptor beta chains below was sequenced from the same sample in a study of beta chain features in type 1 diabetes. Findings and limits, study-wide: TCRB CDR3s were moderately but significantly shorter in Type 1 diabetes patients in all four CD4+ subsets.

The investigators reverse transcribed all of the isolated RNA, so they sequenced expressed TCRB transcripts. The assay was immunoSEQ multiplex PCR, and TCRdb's table has in-frame clones only and misses some. The repertoire holds some 700,000 clones, with roughly 13% as singletons. No antigen is known for these receptors. Sequencing was done on a sample of naive CD4+ T cells from blood. These receptors were taken from a man aged 18 to 35 with type 1 diabetes.

In its sample, this clone was seen a few times. The chain couples TRBV30 to TRBJ2-5; D might be TRBD1 or TRBD2, each matching 5 bases. The V end was cut by 2 bases, the J end by 5 bases, with 12 bases between. Germline V gene data show CDR1 as GTSNPN and CDR2 as SVGIG (reference sequence). The CDR3 runs 13 residues. The CDR3 DNA reads TGTGCCTGGAGTTCGGGGCAGCGGGAGACCCAGTACTTC. Translated, it gives CAWSSGQRETQYF. Looking up the rest from reference TRBV30 and TRBJ2-5 gives the full variable domain: SQTIHQWPATLVQPVGSPLSLECTVEGTSNPNLYWYRQAAGRGLQLLFYSVGIGQISSEVPQNLSASRPQDRQFILSSKKLLLSDSGFYLCAWSSGQRETQYFGPGTRLLVL.

V usage is TRBV18 and J usage is TRBJ1-1; 10 nucleotides line up with TRBD1. From germline, CDR1 is KGHSH and CDR2 LQKENI. The trim removed 2 bases at V and 1 base at J, leaving 4 bases unmatched. This CDR3 comprises 16 residues. CDR3: CASSPGTGVGNTEAFF. DNA for the CDR3: TGTGCCAGCTCACCAGGGACAGGGGTGGGGAACACTGAAGCTTTCTTT.

The table lists this clone with a few counts. The rearrangement joins TRBV4-2 to TRBJ2-4; 10 nucleotides line up with TRBD2. CDR3 size: 15 residues. Germline CDR1 reads LGHNA; CDR2 reads YNFKEQ. V trimming: 3 bases; J trimming: 6 bases; junction bases outside the gene matches: 5. The CDR3 loop is CASSHPERGGNIQYF. CDR3 sequence (DNA): TGTGCCAGCAGCCACCCCGAGCGGGGGGGAAACATTCAGTACTTC.

This clone was observed a handful of times. Other DNA sequences in the same sample also yield this CDR3. The rearrangement links TRBV7-9 to TRBJ2-1; unclear D gene. Trimming pared 5 bases from V and 6 bases from J, leaving 8 bases between. Germline values: CDR1 SEHNR, CDR2 FQNEAQ (reference sequence). The CDR3 covers 12 residues. The CDR3 DNA sequence: TGTGCCAGCAGCCCCGGCAGCAATGAGCAGTTCTTC. Its protein is CASSPGSNEQFF.

This chain connects TRBV2 to TRBJ1-2; 8 bases align to TRBD1. Germline lookup yields CDR1 SNHLY and CDR2 FYNNEI. CDR3 length equals 13 residues. Trimming cost V 5 bases and J 6 bases; bases outside gene matches: 5. CDR3 sequence (DNA): TGTGCCAGCAGTTCCCAGGGGGCTGATGGCTACACCTTC. Translating it yields CASSSQGADGYTF.

The chain is built from TRBV7-9 and TRBJ1-5; D gene uncertain. Trimming left V 0 bases short and J 6 bases short, with 15 bases between. This CDR3 is built from 16 residues. From germline, CDR1 is SEHNR and CDR2 FQNEAQ (reference sequence). The CDR3 loop reads CASSLATAPIGQPQHF. The DNA of the CDR3 is TGTGCCAGCAGCTTAGCAACGGCTCCAATTGGTCAGCCCCAGCATTTT. The full variable domain, rest sourced from reference TRBV7-9 and TRBJ1-5, is DTGVSQNPRHKITKRGQNVTFRCDPISEHNRLYWYRQTLGQGPEFLTYFQNEAQLEKSRLLSDRFSAERPKGSFSTLEIQRTEQGDSAMYLCASSLATAPIGQPQHFGDGTRLSIL.

This clone turned up a few times. The chain links TRBV13 to TRBJ2-7; 10 bases map to TRBD2. The germline CDR1 and CDR2 sequences are PRHDT and FYEKMQ (reference sequence). The CDR3 has 16 residues. V gave up 5 bases and J gave up 2 bases; unmatched junction bases: 9. CDR3 residues: CASSPGRTSGAYEQYF. As DNA, the CDR3 is TGTGCCAGCAGCCCCGGCCGGACTAGCGGTGCCTACGAGCAGTACTTC.

This clone appeared a few times. The chain uses TRBV5-1 and TRBJ2-6, with a weak D call TRBD2 (5 bases). V was clipped by 0 bases and J by 8 bases, with 12 bases between them. The CDR3 is made up of 15 amino acids. The germline gives CDR1 SGHRS, CDR2 YFSETQ. The chain's CDR3 is CASSLAVTGSNVLTF. As DNA, the CDR3 is TGCGCCAGCAGCTTGGCCGTGACGGGATCCAACGTCCTGACTTTC.

The rearrangement uses TRBV11-2 and TRBJ2-5; possibly TRBD1 for D (5 bases). V lost 1 base, J lost 5 bases, and 17 bases lay in between. The germline V gene encodes CDR1 SGHAT and CDR2 FQNNGV. There are 16 residues in the CDR3. CDR3 sequence (DNA): TGTGCCAGCAGCTTAGTAACAGGCTTCCCCGAGGAGACCCAGTACTTC. Amino acids: CASSLVTGFPEETQYF.

This clone was seen more than once but under ten times. This chain connects TRBV7-9 to TRBJ1-2; no clear D gene. Germline V CDR1 and CDR2: SEHNR, FQNEAQ (reference sequence). CDR3 length equals 14 residues. The V and J ends lost 2 bases and 3 bases respectively, with 10 bases between them. The CDR3 DNA reads as TGTGCCAGCAGCTTAACGGCCACCTACTATGGCTACACCTTC. As protein: CASSLTATYYGYTF.

This clone was seen more than once but under ten times. This sequence joins TRBV9 and TRBJ2-6; D call uncertain. This CDR3 comprises 19 residues. The V end lost 0 bases, the J end lost 0 bases, and 16 bases lay between the germline ends. Germline values: CDR1 SGDLS, CDR2 YYNGEE. The CDR3 region has the DNA TGTGCCAGCAGCGTAGCCCCCGGTCAGTTATACTCTGGGGCCAACGTCCTGACTTTC. Protein: CASSVAPGQLYSGANVLTF.

The chain uses TRBV6-5 and TRBJ1-1, with D tentatively TRBD1 (5 bases). CDR1 is MNHEY, CDR2 SVGAGI, per germline. V dropped 5 bases and J dropped 10 bases, with 17 bases sitting between them. The CDR3 covers 13 residues. DNA of the CDR3: TGTGCCAGCAGTCCAGCTGCGGAGGGGCCAGCTTTCTTT. It encodes CASSPAAEGPAFF.

The V call is TRBV6-6, the J call TRBJ1-5; no definite D call. The CDR3 consists of 14 residues. Trimming left V 8 bases short and J 3 bases short, with 14 bases between. The germline gives CDR1 MNHNY, CDR2 SVGAGI (reference sequence). The CDR3 DNA reads TGTGCCAGCGGTAGTGGGCAGAACAATCAGCCCCAGCATTTT. Translated, it gives CASGSGQNNQPQHF.

On this clone itself: The sample holds other DNA sequences that translate to the same CDR3. CDR3 sequence: CASSAQGQETQYF. CDR3 DNA sequence: TGTGCCAGCAGTGCTCAGGGGCAAGAGACCCAGTACTTC. The chain couples TRBV2 to TRBJ2-5, with D tentatively TRBD1 (6 bases). This CDR3 has 13 amino acids. V was trimmed by 4 bases and J by 2 bases, leaving 8 bases between them. Germline V gene data show CDR1 as SNHLY and CDR2 as FYNNEI.

This chain uses TRBV2 with TRBJ1-5; no definite D call. Germline V CDR1 and CDR2: SNHLY, FYNNEI. This CDR3 is built from 13 residues. The germline V and J ends were trimmed by 4 bases and 6 bases, with 10 bases remaining between them. The CDR3 bases are TGTGCCAGCAGTGGGGATAGTCCTCAGCCCCAGCATTTT. It translates to CASSGDSPQPQHF.

In this sample, this clone turned up a few times. J is TRBJ2-5 and V is TRBV27; D tentatively reads TRBD1 or TRBD2 (6 bases each). The CDR3 is made up of 14 amino acids. Germline CDR1 is MNHEY and CDR2 is SMNVEV (reference sequence). Trimming shortened V by 5 bases and J by 1 base, and 11 bases separated the two germline ends. The CDR3: CASSPSGAQETQYF. DNA for the CDR3: TGTGCCAGCAGTCCCTCGGGGGCCCAAGAGACCCAGTACTTC.

The gene calls are TRBV9 and TRBJ1-1; a possible D gene is TRBD1 (5 bases). CDR1 is SGDLS, CDR2 YYNGEE, per germline. The CDR3 extends over 15 amino acids. V was clipped by 3 bases and J by 4 bases, with 16 bases between them. The CDR3 reads CASSARGWGGTEAFF. CDR3 bases: TGTGCCAGCAGCGCAAGAGGCTGGGGGGGCACTGAAGCTTTCTTT.

The chain is built from TRBV14 and TRBJ2-7; no firm D call. CDR1 SGHDN and CDR2 FVKESK come from the germline V gene. V dropped 4 bases and J dropped 3 bases, with 7 bases sitting between them. CDR3 length: 12 amino acids. Here the CDR3 reads CASSPEDYEQYF. CDR3 DNA: TGTGCCAGCAGCCCAGAGGACTACGAGCAGTACTTC.

This clone was counted only a few times. The chain joins TRBV18 to TRBJ2-1, with 9 nucleotides matching TRBD1. Losses at the gene ends were 6 bases for V and 7 bases for J; bases not matched to a gene: 13. Germline CDR1 KGHSH, CDR2 LQKENI. There are 16 residues in the CDR3. The CDR3 reads CASSAGIQGAMNEQFF. The CDR3 DNA sequence: TGTGCCAGCTCGGCCGGGATACAGGGGGCGATGAATGAGCAGTTCTTC.